This entry concerns a single T cell receptor (beta chain). Sequenced material consisted of expressed TCRB transcripts (all of the isolated RNA was reverse transcribed). Using immunoSEQ multiplex PCR, the repertoire was profiled, and TCRdb retains in-frame clones only, with some absent. There are 350,000 to 450,000 clones in the sample; about 14% occur only once, and under 0.02% lies in the top ten. Germline V gene lookup returns CDR1 GTSNPN and CDR2 SVGIG (reference sequence). Trimming took 1 base from V and 3 from J, leaving 13 bases between them. CDR3 length: 15 amino acids. This specimen comes from a study of beta chain features in type 1 diabetes.

The clonotype originates from a woman aged 18-29 years in good health. The chain employs TRBV30 and TRBJ1-5; D call uncertain. The specimen sequenced was naive CD4+ T cells from blood. CDR3 DNA: TGTGCCTGGAGTGCAGGCGCCCGGATCAATCAGCCCCAGCATTTT. This encodes CAWSAGARINQPQHF. Full variable domain (rest looked up from reference TRBV30 and TRBJ1-5): SQTIHQWPATLVQPVGSPLSLECTVEGTSNPNLYWYRQAAGRGLQLLFYSVGIGQISSEVPQNLSASRPQDRQFILSSKKLLLSDSGFYLCAWSAGARINQPQHFGDGTRLSIL.